The clone carrying this T cell receptor beta chain was detected a few times. This record comes from a study of blood T cell repertoires in COVID-19. On the study more broadly: The study drew acute and convalescent COVID-19 samples from the United States, Italy and Spain. In each case, the material was cDNA or gDNA derived from T cells, B-cell-depleted T cells, or PBMCs.

In the authors' workflow: Estimated nucleated cell counts came from reference gene primer amplification. Using immunoSEQ multiplex PCR, the repertoire was profiled, and TCRdb retains in-frame clones only, with some absent. V and J calls plus clone size are reproduced from that table; the DNA served to infer D and trimming. Here the sample spans roughly 110,000 clones, about 80% being singletons. The source material was peripheral blood. This TCR derives from a man between 65 and 80 years old with acute or convalescent COVID-19.

Here the CDR3 DNA reads TGTGCCAGCAGTTGGGCGTCCACCGGGGAGCTGTTTTTT. Translated, it gives CASSWASTGELFF. The chain joins TRBV12-3 or TRBV12-4 to TRBJ2-2; D unclear. CDR3 size: 13 residues. V gave up 4 bases and J gave up 4 bases, with 7 bases separating them.